This T cell receptor (beta chain) was observed in a study of blood T cell repertoires in COVID-19. Study-level background: Sites in the United States, Italy and Spain provided acute and convalescent COVID-19 samples. T cells, B-cell-depleted T cells, or PBMCs supplied cDNA or gDNA.

Unmatched junction bases numbered 8, after V lost 5 bases and J lost 3 bases. From germline, CDR1 is SGHVS and CDR2 FQNEAQ. The CDR3 spans 15 residues. The table came from immunoSEQ multiplex PCR; TCRdb's copy has only in-frame clones and leaves some out. Of 260,000 or so clones in the sample, approximately 91% were seen once. The sequencing sample was made of peripheral blood. The chain has TRBV7-8 and TRBJ2-7; 9 nucleotides match TRBD1. This receptor was identified in a human donor in a cohort sampled during active COVID-19. CDR3 protein: CASSGGQGGYYEQYF. In DNA, the CDR3 is TGTGCCAGCAGCGGGGGACAGGGAGGGTACTACGAGCAGTACTTC.